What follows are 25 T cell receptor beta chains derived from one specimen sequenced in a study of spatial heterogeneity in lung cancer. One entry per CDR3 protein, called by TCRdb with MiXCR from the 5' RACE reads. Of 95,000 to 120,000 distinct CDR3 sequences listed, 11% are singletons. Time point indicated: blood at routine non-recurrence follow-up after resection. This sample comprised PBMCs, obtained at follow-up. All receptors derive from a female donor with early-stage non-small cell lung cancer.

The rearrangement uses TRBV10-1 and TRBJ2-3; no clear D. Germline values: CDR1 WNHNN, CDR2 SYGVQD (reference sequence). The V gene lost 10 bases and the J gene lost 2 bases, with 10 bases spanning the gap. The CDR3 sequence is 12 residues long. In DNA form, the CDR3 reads TGCGCCACTGCGGATTTCACAGATACGCAGTATTTT. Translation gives CATADFTDTQYF.

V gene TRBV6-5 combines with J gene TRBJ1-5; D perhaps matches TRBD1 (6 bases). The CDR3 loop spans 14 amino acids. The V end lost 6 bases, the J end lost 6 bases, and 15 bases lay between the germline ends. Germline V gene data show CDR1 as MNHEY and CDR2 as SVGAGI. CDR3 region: CASSKQGSGQPQHF. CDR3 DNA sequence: TGTGCCAGCAGCAAACAGGGCTCGGGTCAGCCCCAGCATTTT.

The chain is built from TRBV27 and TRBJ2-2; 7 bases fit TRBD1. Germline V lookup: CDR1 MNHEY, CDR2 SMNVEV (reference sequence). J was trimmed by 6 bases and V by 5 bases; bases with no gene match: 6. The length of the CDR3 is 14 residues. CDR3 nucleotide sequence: TGTGCCAGCAGTAACGTACAGGGGCCCGGGGAGCTGTTTTTT. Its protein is CASSNVQGPGELFF.

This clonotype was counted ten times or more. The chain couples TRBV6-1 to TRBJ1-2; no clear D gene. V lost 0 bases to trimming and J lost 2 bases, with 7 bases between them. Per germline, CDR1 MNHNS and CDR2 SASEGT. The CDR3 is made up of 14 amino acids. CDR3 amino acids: CASSEARGNYGYTF. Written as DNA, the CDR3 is TGTGCCAGCAGTGAAGCTCGGGGAAACTATGGCTACACCTTC.

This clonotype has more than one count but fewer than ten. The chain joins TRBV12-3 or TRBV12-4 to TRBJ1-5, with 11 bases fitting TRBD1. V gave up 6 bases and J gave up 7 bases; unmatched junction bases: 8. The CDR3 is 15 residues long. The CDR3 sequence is CASRPGQGARQPQHF. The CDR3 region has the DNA TGTGCCAGCAGGCCAGGACAGGGGGCTAGGCAGCCCCAGCATTTT.

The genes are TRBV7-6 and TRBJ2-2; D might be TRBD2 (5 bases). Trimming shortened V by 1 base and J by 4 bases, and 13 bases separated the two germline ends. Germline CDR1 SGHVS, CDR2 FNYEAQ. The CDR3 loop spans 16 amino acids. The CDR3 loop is CASSLEAGLSTGELFF. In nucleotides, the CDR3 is TGTGCCAGCAGCTTAGAGGCGGGCCTGAGCACCGGGGAGCTGTTTTTT.

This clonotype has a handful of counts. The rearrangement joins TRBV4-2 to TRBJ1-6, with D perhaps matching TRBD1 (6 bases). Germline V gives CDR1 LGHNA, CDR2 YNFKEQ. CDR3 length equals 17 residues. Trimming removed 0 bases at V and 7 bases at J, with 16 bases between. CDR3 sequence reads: CASSQDRRGLANSPLHF. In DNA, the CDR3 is TGTGCCAGCAGCCAAGATCGCAGGGGATTGGCGAATTCACCCCTCCACTTT.

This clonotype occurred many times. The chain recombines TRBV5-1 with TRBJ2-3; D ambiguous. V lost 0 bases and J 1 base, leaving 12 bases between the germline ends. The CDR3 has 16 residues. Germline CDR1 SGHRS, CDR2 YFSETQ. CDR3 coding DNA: TGCGCCAGCAGCTTGGCTATAGGCCCGGGCACAGATACGCAGTATTTT. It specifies CASSLAIGPGTDTQYF. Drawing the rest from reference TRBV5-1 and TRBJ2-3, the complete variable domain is KAGVTQTPRYLIKTRGQQVTLSCSPISGHRSVSWYQQTPGQGLQFLFEYFSETQRNKGNFPGRFSGRQFSNSRSEMNVSTLELGDSALYLCASSLAIGPGTDTQYFGPGTRLTVL.

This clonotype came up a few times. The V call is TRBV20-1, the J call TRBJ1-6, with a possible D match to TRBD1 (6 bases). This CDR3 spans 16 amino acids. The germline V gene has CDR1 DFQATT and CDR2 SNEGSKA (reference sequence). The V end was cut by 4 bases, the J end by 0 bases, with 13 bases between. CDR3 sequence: CSAKDSRSSYNSPLHF. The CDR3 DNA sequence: TGCAGTGCTAAGGACAGTCGAAGCTCCTATAATTCACCCCTCCACTTT.

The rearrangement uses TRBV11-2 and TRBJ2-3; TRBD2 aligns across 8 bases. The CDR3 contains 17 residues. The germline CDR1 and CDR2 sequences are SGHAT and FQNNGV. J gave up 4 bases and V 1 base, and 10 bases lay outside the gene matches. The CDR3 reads CASSLALTSVGADTQYF. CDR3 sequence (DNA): TGTGCCAGCAGCTTAGCCTTGACTAGCGTGGGCGCAGATACGCAGTATTTT.

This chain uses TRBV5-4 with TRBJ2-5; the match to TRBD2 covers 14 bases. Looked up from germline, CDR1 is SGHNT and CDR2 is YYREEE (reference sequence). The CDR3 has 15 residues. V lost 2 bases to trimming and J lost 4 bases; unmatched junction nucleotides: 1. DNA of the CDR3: TGTGCCAGCAGCTTTGGGACTAGCGGGAGAGAGACCCAGTACTTC. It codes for CASSFGTSGRETQYF.

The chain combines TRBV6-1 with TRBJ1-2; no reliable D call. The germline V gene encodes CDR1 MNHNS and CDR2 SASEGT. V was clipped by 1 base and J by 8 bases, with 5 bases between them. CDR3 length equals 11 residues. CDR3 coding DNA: TGTGCCAGCAGTGAAGGGTTCGGCTACACCTTC. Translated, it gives CASSEGFGYTF.

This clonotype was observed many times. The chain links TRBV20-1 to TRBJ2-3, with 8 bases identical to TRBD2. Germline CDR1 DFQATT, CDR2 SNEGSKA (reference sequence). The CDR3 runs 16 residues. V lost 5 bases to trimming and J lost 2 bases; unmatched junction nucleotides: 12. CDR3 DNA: TGCAGTGCTGCGAGTCGGACTAGCTACTCCACAGATACGCAGTATTTT. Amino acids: CSAASRTSYSTDTQYF.

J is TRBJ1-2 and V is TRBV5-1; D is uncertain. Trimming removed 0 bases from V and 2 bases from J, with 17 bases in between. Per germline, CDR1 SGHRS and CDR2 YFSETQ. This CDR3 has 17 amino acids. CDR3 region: CASSLAPADPGNYGYTF. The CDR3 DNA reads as TGCGCCAGCAGCTTGGCCCCGGCAGACCCCGGGAACTATGGCTACACCTTC.

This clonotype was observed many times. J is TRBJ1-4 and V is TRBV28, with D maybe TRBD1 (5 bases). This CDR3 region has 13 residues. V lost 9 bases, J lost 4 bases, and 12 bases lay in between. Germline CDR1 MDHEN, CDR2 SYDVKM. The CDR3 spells CASTGTVNEKLFF. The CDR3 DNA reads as TGTGCCAGTACCGGGACGGTTAATGAAAAACTGTTTTTT.

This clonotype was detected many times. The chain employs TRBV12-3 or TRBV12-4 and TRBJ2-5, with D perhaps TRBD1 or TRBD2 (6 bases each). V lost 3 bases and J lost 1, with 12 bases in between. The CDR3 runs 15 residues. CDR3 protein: CASSFSPGAQETQYF. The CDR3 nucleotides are TGTGCCAGCAGTTTCAGTCCGGGGGCCCAAGAGACCCAGTACTTC.

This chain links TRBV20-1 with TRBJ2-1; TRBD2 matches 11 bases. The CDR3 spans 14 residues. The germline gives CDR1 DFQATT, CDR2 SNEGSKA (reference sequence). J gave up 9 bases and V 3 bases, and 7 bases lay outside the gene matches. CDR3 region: CSASRASGRSEQFF. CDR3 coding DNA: TGCAGTGCTAGTAGGGCTAGCGGGAGGAGTGAGCAGTTCTTC.

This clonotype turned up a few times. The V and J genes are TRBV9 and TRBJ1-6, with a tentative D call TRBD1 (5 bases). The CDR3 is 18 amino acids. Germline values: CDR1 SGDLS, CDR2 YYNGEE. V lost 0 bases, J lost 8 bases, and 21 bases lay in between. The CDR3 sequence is CASSVGVAPGGMDSPLHF. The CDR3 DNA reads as TGTGCCAGCAGCGTAGGGGTAGCCCCCGGGGGAATGGATTCACCCCTCCACTTT.

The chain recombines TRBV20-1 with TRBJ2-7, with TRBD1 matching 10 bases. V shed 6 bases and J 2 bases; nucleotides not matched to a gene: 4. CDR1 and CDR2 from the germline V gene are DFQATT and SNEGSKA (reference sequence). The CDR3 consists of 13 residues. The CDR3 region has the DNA TGCAGTGCCGCGGGACAGGGGACCTACGAGCAGTACTTC. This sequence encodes CSAAGQGTYEQYF.

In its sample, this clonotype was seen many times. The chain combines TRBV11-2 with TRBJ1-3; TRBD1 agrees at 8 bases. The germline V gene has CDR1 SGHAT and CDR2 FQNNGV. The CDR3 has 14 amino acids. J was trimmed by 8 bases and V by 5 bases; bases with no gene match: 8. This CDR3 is CASSRQGAKDTIYF. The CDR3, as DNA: TGTGCCAGCAGCCGTCAGGGGGCTAAGGACACCATATATTTT. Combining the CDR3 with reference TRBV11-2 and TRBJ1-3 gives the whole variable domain EAGVAQSPRYKIIEKRQSVAFWCNPISGHATLYWYQQILGQGPKLLIQFQNNGVVDDSQLPKDRFSAERLKGVDSTLKIQPAKLEDSAVYLCASSRQGAKDTIYFGEGSWLTVV.

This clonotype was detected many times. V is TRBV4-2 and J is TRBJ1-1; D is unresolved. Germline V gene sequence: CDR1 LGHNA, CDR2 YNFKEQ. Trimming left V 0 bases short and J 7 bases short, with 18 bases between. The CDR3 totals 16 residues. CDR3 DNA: TGTGCCAGCAGCCAAGAATCGGGATATTCTACGTTTGAAGCTTTCTTT. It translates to CASSQESGYSTFEAFF.

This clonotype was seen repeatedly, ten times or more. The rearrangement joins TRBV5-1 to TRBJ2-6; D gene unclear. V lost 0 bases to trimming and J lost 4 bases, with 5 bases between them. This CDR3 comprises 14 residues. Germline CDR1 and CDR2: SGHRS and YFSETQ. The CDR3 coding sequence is TGCGCCAGCAGCTTGGATACCGGGGCCAACGTCCTGACTTTC. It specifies CASSLDTGANVLTF.

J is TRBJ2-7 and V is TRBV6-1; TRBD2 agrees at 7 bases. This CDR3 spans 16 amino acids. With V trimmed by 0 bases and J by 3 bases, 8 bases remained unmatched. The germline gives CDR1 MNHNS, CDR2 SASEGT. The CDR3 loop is CASSEAGAGPHYEQYV. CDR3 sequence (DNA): TGTGCCAGCAGTGAAGCGGGAGCGGGACCTCACTACGAGCAGTACGTC.

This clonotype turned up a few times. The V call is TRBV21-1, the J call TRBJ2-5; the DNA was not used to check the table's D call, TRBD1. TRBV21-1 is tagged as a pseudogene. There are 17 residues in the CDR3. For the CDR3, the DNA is TGTGCCAGCAGCAAAGAACGAGGAACAGGGGTCCAAGAGACCCAGTACTTC. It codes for CASSKERGTGVQETQYF.

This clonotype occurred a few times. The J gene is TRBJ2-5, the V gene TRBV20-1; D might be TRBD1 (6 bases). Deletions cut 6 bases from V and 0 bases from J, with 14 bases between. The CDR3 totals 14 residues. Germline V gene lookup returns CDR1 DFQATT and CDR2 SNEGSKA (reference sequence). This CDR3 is CSAYRAGHQETQYF. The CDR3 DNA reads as TGCAGTGCCTACAGGGCTGGGCACCAAGAGACCCAGTACTTC.